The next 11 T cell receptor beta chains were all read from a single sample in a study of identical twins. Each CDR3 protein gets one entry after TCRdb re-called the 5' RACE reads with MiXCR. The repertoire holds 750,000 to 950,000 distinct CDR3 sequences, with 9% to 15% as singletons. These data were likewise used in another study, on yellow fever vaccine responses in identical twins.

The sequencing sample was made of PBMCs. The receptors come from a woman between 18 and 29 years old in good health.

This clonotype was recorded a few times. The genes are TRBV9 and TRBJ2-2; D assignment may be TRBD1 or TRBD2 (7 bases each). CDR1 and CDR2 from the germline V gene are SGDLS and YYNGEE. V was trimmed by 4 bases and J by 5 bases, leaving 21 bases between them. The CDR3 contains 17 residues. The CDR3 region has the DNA TGTGCCAGCAGCATCACCAACCAGGGGGGGCGAACCGGGGAGCTGTTTTTT. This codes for CASSITNQGGRTGELFF.

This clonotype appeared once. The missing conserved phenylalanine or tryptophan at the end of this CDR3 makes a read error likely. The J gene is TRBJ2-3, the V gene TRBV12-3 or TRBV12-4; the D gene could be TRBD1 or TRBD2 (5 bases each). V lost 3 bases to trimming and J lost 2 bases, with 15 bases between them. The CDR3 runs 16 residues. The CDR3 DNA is TGTGCCAGCAGTTTTGGGACCGGACGGGACACAGATACGCAGTATATT. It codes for CASSFGTGRDTDTQYI.

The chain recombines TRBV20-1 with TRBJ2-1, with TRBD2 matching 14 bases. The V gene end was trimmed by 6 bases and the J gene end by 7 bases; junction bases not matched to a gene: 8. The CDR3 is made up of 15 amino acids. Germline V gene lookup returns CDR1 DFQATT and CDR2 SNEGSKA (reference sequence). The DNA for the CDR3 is TGCAGTGCGAAGACTAGCGGGAGGGCTGGGAATGAGCAGTTCTTC. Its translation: CSAKTSGRAGNEQFF.

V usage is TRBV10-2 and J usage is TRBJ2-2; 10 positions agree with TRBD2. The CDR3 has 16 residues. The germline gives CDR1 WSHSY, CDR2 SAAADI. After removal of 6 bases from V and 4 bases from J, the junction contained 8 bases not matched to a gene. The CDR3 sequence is CASRQLAGSFTGELFF. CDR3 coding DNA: TGCGCCAGCAGGCAACTAGCGGGGTCCTTCACCGGGGAGCTGTTTTTT.

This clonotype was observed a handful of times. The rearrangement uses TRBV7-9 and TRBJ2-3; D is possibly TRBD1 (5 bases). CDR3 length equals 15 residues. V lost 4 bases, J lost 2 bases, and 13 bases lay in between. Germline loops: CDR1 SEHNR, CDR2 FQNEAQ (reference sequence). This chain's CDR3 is CASSSLGPFTDTQYF. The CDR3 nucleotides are TGTGCCAGCAGCTCCCTGGGGCCCTTCACAGATACGCAGTATTTT.

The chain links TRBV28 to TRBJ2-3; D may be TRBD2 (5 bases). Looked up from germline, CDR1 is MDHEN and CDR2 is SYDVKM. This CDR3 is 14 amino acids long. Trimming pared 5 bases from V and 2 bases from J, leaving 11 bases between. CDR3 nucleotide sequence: TGTGCCAGCAGTACCAGCGGATTCACAGATACGCAGTATTTT. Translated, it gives CASSTSGFTDTQYF. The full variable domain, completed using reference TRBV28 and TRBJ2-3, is DVKVTQSSRYLVKRTGEKVFLECVQDMDHENMFWYRQDPGLGLRLIYFSYDVKMKEKGDIPEGYSVSREKKERFSLILESASTNQTSMYLCASSTSGFTDTQYFGPGTRLTVL.

The CDR3 sequence: CASSLREVYGYTF. The CDR3 region has the DNA TGTGCCAGCAGCCTAAGGGAGGTCTATGGCTACACCTTC. This chain joins TRBV6-6 and TRBJ1-2; no firm D call. In germline, CDR1 is MNHNY, CDR2 SVGAGI (reference sequence). There are 13 residues in the CDR3. V was trimmed by 6 bases and J by 4 bases, leaving 12 bases between them.

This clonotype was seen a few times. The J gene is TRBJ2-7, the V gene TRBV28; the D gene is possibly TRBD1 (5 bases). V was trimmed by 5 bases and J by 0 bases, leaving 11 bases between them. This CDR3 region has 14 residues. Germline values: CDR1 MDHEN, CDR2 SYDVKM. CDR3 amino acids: CASSGAARSYEQYF. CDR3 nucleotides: TGTGCCAGCAGTGGGGCAGCCCGCTCCTACGAGCAGTACTTC.

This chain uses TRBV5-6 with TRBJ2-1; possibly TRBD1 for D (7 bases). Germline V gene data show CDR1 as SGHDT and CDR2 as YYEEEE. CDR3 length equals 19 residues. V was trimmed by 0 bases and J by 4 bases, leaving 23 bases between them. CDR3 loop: CASSLGRWGAGGLYNEQFF. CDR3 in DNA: TGTGCCAGCAGCTTGGGACGGTGGGGCGCAGGGGGGTTGTACAATGAGCAGTTCTTC. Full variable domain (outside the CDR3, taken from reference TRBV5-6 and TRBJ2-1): DAGVTQSPTHLIKTRGQQVTLRCSPKSGHDTVSWYQQALGQGPQFIFQYYEEEERQRGNFPDRFSGHQFPNYSSELNVNALLLGDSALYLCASSLGRWGAGGLYNEQFFGPGTRLTVL.

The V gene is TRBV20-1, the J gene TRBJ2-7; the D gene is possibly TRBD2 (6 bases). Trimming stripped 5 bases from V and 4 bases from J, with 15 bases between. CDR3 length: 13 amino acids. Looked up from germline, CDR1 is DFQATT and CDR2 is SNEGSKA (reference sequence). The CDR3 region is CSAPRDSTYEQYF. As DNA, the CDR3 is TGCAGTGCTCCCCGGGACTCCACGTACGAGCAGTACTTC.

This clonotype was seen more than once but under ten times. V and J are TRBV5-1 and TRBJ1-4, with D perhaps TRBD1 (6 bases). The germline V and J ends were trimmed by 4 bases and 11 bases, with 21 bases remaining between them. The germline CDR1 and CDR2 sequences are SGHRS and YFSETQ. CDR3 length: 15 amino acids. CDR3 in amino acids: CASSLEGQGREKLFF. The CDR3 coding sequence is TGCGCCAGCAGCCTGGAGGGTCAGGGGCGAGAGAAACTGTTTTTT. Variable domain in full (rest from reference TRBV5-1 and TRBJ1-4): KAGVTQTPRYLIKTRGQQVTLSCSPISGHRSVSWYQQTPGQGLQFLFEYFSETQRNKGNFPGRFSGRQFSNSRSEMNVSTLELGDSALYLCASSLEGQGREKLFFGSGTQLSVL.